This TCR beta chain appears in the sequencing data of a study of esophageal squamous cell carcinoma under preoperative chemotherapy (dated 2018 in TCRdb). At the level of the whole study: TCR repertoires were profiled in both peripheral blood T cells and tumor-infiltrating lymphocytes. In patients with esophageal squamous cell carcinoma, the study looked at what paclitaxel-nedaplatin chemotherapy did to T-cell receptor repertoires. The cohort comprised roughly five patients with primary esophageal squamous cell carcinoma. Repertoires from samples collected before paclitaxel-nedaplatin therapy were compared with repertoires from samples collected after the therapy. Study-wide findings and limitations: Clonotype frequencies shifted immediately and substantially under paclitaxel-nedaplatin therapy, and abundant clones were more likely to contract than to amplify. After chemotherapy, peripheral T cells showed a significant rise in TCR diversity, whereas tumor-infiltrating lymphocytes did not. Post-treatment tumor-infiltrating lymphocytes appeared to be derived in part from peripheral T cells migrating into the tumor, rather than solely from local clonal changes. The analysis included only 5 or 6 patients with esophageal squamous cell carcinoma, making the cohort small.

The meaning of the sample's time point label: before preoperative PTX-NDP chemotherapy. Before surgery, patients were given paclitaxel-nedaplatin as preoperative chemotherapy. Library creation used PCR. Instrument used: HiSeq X Ten. High-throughput sequencing was used to characterize TCR repertoires. TCRdb redid the processing of the public reads, applying fastp at Q25 and MiXCR, and retained in-frame beta chains. One record per CDR3 amino acid sequence lists the most common genes and DNA. In all, the sample holds roughly 30,000 distinct CDR3 sequences, and roughly 50% of those were seen once. Clones ranked in the top ten supply roughly 12% of the sample. About this clonotype: There is no known antigen for this receptor. At one boundary the junction diverges from the germline segment, which might be a read error.

Per the germline V gene, SGHVS is the CDR1 and FQNEAQ is the CDR2. The CDR3, cysteine through phenylalanine, is 16 amino acids long. The CDR3 DNA has 48 bases and is translated from base 1. The V and J genes are TRBV7-8 and TRBJ2-3; the D gene is perhaps TRBD2, on 5 matching bases. Sampling was performed from a patient given preoperative chemotherapy. The clonotype comes from a human donor with esophageal squamous cell carcinoma. The donor label of this sample is uncertain. The CDR3 reads CASAAGADCSPDTQYF. The nucleotide sequence is given as TGTGCCAGCGCGGCCGGAGCGGACTGTAGCCCAGATACGCAGTACTTT.